The subject of this entry is one T cell receptor beta chain. Its antigen remains unidentified. This entry is derived from a study of cytomegalovirus exposure and HLA in healthy donors. Study summary: A prior study identified 117 million unique TCR beta sequences from 190 million or so T cells. Points from the study as a whole: In vitro confirmation showed three CMV-associated chains to be CMV antigen specific. Apart from CMV serostatus, no immune exposure information was available.

The PCR made use of 60 Vbeta and 13 Jbeta primers. The data were produced by immunoSEQ multiplex PCR, yet TCRdb's version contains in-frame clones alone and is incomplete. Of 150,000 to 200,000 clones listed, roughly 77% are singletons. Trimming took 0 bases from V and 3 from J, leaving 14 bases between them. This CDR3 spans 17 amino acids. From germline, CDR1 is LNHNV and CDR2 YYDKDF (reference sequence). Material for sequencing was PBMCs. The TCR sequence derives from a woman between 25 and 40 years old in good health and CMV-seronegative. This chain uses TRBV15 with TRBJ1-4; D remains unclear. The CDR3 DNA is TGTGCCACCAGCAGAGACCTTCAGGCCCAAGCTAATGAAAAACTGTTTTTT. Translated, it gives CATSRDLQAQANEKLFF.